The present T cell receptor (beta chain) was sequenced within a study of cytomegalovirus exposure and HLA in healthy donors. This CDR3 is built from 15 residues. The V and J ends lost 1 base and 2 bases respectively, with 12 bases between them. Per germline, CDR1 SGHKS and CDR2 YYEKEE (reference sequence). Primers for the PCR totalled 60 Vbeta and 13 Jbeta. Some clones are missing from TCRdb's copy, which holds only in-frame ones; the method was immunoSEQ multiplex PCR. The table lists over 200,000 clones, more than 60% of them singletons. The sequencing sample was made of PBMCs. This chain connects TRBV5-5 to TRBJ1-2, with D perhaps matching TRBD1 (5 bases). This TCR was recovered from a woman aged 55-75 years in good health and CMV-seropositive. The CDR3 loop is CASSLSRASNYGYTF. The CDR3 coding sequence is TGTGCCAGCAGCTTGAGCAGGGCGTCCAACTATGGCTACACCTTC.